The 10 T cell receptor beta chains given below trace back to one sample, sequenced in a study of T-cell memory formation after mild COVID-19. TCRdb redid the calling of the 5' RACE reads with MiXCR, one entry per CDR3 protein. This table has 550,000 to 600,000 distinct CDR3 sequences, 17% appearing once. The material sequenced was PBMCs or a T cell subset sorted from them (not recorded which). These receptors were collected from an adult woman who had mild COVID-19 (a few samples of this study predate the infection). Cell type and time point are not known.

The chain carries TRBV24-1 and TRBJ2-3; D may correspond to TRBD1 or TRBD2 (5 bases each). The CDR3 loop spans 15 amino acids. Germline V CDR1 and CDR2: KGHDR, SFDVKD. Trimming cost V 2 bases and J 0 bases, with 8 bases left between them. This CDR3 is CATSDWDGSTDTQYF. The DNA of the CDR3 is TGTGCCACCAGTGATTGGGACGGAAGCACAGATACGCAGTATTTT.

This clonotype was observed a few times. The rearrangement links TRBV12-3 or TRBV12-4 to TRBJ1-1; TRBD1 is a possible D gene (5 bases). Trimming pared 2 bases from V and 6 bases from J, leaving 10 bases between. The CDR3 loop spans 13 amino acids. CDR3: CASSLPPGAEAFF. DNA for the CDR3: TGTGCCAGCAGTTTACCCCCGGGGGCTGAAGCTTTCTTT.

This rearrangement joins TRBV4-1 to TRBJ2-5; D is unresolved. The CDR3 has 13 amino acids. Trimming took off 1 base at V and 6 bases at J, with 9 bases between the two ends. Germline V gene lookup returns CDR1 MGHRA and CDR2 YSYEKL. The CDR3 DNA follows: TGCGCCAGCAGCCAAGCTGAAACCAAGACCCAGTACTTC. This translates into CASSQAETKTQYF.

In regard to this clonotype: Its ends do not fully match the called genes, so a read error is possible. The rearrangement links TRBV4-1 to TRBJ2-7; tentative D call: TRBD1 (5 bases). This CDR3 is built from 11 residues. Germline-derived CDR1 and CDR2 are MGHRA and YSYEKL. CDR3: CDSSQGGEQYF. The CDR3 nucleotides are TGCGACAGCAGCCAGGGTGGGGAGCAGTACTTC.

This chain uses TRBV15 with TRBJ2-3; D is undetermined. The length of the CDR3 is 14 residues. CDR1 and CDR2 from the germline V gene are LNHNV and YYDKDF (reference sequence). V was clipped by 0 bases and J by 5 bases, with 9 bases between them. CDR3 nucleotide sequence: TGTGCCACCAGCAGAGAGGTGGCCCAAGATACGCAGTATTTT. It codes for CATSREVAQDTQYF.

This chain links TRBV7-9 with TRBJ2-1, with D tentatively TRBD2 (5 bases). The CDR3 contains 14 residues. Trimming shortened V by 5 bases and J by 3 bases, and 11 bases separated the two germline ends. Germline CDR1 and CDR2: SEHNR and FQNEAQ (reference sequence). As DNA, the CDR3 is TGTGCCAGCAGCCGGGGAGAAAGCTACAATGAGCAGTTCTTC. This encodes CASSRGESYNEQFF.

This clonotype was counted only a few times. V and J are TRBV6-5 and TRBJ2-3, with 7 bases matching TRBD1. Germline V gene data show CDR1 as MNHEY and CDR2 as SVGAGI. The CDR3 runs 15 residues. V lost 2 bases and J lost 1; bases outside the gene matches: 3. The CDR3 loop reads CASSYEGARTDTQYF. The CDR3 DNA reads TGTGCCAGCAGTTACGAGGGGGCCCGCACAGATACGCAGTATTTT.

The chain is built from TRBV7-9 and TRBJ2-3; D gene ambiguous. The CDR3 loop spans 11 amino acids. CDR1 and CDR2 (germline): SEHNR, FQNEAQ (reference sequence). The V and J ends lost 8 bases and 0 bases respectively, with 3 bases between them. The CDR3, as DNA: TGTGCCAGCCAGAGCACAGATACGCAGTATTTT. Encoded protein: CASQSTDTQYF.

This clonotype was observed a handful of times. The J gene is TRBJ1-5, the V gene TRBV19, with a possible D match to TRBD1 (5 bases). The length of the CDR3 is 18 residues. Germline lookup yields CDR1 LNHDA and CDR2 SQIVND (reference sequence). The germline V and J ends were trimmed by 3 bases and 0 bases, with 18 bases remaining between them. This chain's CDR3 is CASSITIGTPVSNQPQHF. The CDR3 nucleotides are TGTGCCAGTAGTATTACCATCGGGACTCCCGTTAGCAATCAGCCCCAGCATTTT.

This clonotype was detected a few times. J is TRBJ1-1 and V is TRBV27, with 7 bases identical to TRBD1. The germline V gene has CDR1 MNHEY and CDR2 SMNVEV (reference sequence). J was trimmed by 0 bases and V by 8 bases; bases with no gene match: 3. The CDR3 spans 13 residues. CDR3 coding DNA: TGTGCCAGCTGGGGACAGATGAACACTGAAGCTTTCTTT. Its protein is CASWGQMNTEAFF.